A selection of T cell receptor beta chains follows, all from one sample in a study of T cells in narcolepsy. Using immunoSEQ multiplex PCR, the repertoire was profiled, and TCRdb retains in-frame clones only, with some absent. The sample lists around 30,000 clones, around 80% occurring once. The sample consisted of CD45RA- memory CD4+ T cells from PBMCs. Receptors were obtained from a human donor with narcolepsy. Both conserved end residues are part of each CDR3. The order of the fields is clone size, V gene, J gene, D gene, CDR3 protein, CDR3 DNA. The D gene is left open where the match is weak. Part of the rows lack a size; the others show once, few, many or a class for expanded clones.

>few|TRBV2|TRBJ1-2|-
CATQGQGDDGYTF
TGTGCCACTCAGGGACAAGGGGACGATGGCTACACCTTC
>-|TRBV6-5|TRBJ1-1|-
CASSPRTGRSTEAFF
TGTGCCAGCAGCCCCAGAACAGGGAGGAGCACTGAAGCTTTCTTT
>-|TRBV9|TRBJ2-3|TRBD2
CASSVSGGGADTQYF
TGTGCCAGCAGCGTAAGCGGCGGGGGGGCGGATACGCAGTATTTT
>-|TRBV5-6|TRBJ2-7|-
CASSFRVARSYEQYF
TGTGCCAGCAGCTTTCGTGTCGCCAGATCCTACGAGCAGTACTTC
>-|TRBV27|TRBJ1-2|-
CASSRRGLGGAYGYTF
TGTGCCAGCAGTCGCCGGGGGTTGGGGGGCGCCTATGGCTACACCTTC
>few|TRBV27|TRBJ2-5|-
CASRTQGGRLETQYF
TGTGCCAGCAGGACCCAAGGGGGGCGGTTGGAGACCCAGTACTTC
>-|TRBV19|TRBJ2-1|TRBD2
CASSKKREGLKNEQFF
TGTGCCAGTAGCAAAAAGCGGGAGGGGTTAAAAAATGAGCAGTTCTTC
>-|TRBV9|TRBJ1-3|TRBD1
CASSVGTGGGNTIYF
TGTGCCAGCAGCGTCGGAACAGGGGGTGGAAACACCATATATTTT
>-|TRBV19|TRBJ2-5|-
CASSMGQAAETQYF
TGTGCCAGTAGTATGGGGCAGGCCGCGGAGACCCAGTACTTC
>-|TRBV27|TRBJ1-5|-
CASSSLLQENQPQHF
TGTGCCAGCAGCAGCCTCCTACAGGAAAATCAGCCCCAGCATTTT
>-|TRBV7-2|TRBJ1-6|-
CASSFLGANSPLHF
TGTGCCAGCAGCTTCCTCGGGGCTAATTCACCCCTCCACTTT
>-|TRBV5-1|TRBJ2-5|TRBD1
CASREDRAAKTQYF
TGCGCCAGCAGGGAGGACAGGGCAGCAAAGACCCAGTACTTC
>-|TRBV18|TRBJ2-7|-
CASSSAEGLGEQYF
TGTGCCAGCTCATCCGCCGAGGGGCTGGGCGAGCAGTACTTC
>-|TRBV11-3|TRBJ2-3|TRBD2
CASSLVGASGRDTQYF
TGTGCCAGCAGCTTAGTCGGGGCTAGCGGTAGAGATACGCAGTATTTT
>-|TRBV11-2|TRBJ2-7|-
CASSLAGVGEQYF
TGTGCCAGCAGCTTAGCAGGGGTGGGGGAGCAGTACTTC
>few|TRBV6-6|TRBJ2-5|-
CASSRPAGETQYF
TGTGCCAGCAGTCGACCGGCAGGGGAGACCCAGTACTTC
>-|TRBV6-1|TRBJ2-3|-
CASSNPAGRTDTQYF
TGTGCCAGCAGCAATCCAGCGGGCCGCACAGATACGCAGTATTTT
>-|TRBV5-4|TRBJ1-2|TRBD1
CASSFPQQGALSYTF
TGTGCCAGCAGCTTTCCCCAACAGGGGGCCTTGAGCTACACCTTC
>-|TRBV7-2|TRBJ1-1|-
CASSFTLEAFF
TGCGCCAGCAGCTTTACGCTTGAAGCTTTCTTT
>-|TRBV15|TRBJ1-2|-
CATSRGGGAGGYTF
TGTGCCACCAGCAGGGGGGGAGGGGCTGGTGGCTACACCTTC
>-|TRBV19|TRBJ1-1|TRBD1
CASSKDRGREAFF
TGTGCCAGTAGCAAGGACAGGGGCCGGGAAGCTTTCTTT
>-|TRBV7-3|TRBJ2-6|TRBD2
CASSPRLAGGLDLSGANVLTF
TGTGCCAGCAGCCCGAGACTAGCGGGGGGACTAGACCTCTCTGGGGCCAACGTCCTGACTTTC
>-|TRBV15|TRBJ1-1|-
CATSRPPTEAFF
TGTGCCACCAGCAGACCTCCCACTGAAGCTTTCTTT
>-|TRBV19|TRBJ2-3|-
CASEVGDTQYF
TGTGCCAGTGAGGTGGGAGATACGCAGTATTTT
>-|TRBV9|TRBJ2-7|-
CASSVAGGVSYEQYF
TGTGCCAGCAGCGTAGCTGGGGGAGTCTCATACGAGCAGTACTTC
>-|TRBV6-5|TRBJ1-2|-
CASRRPGGAAGYTF
TGTGCCAGCCGTCGCCCCGGGGGGGCGGCTGGCTACACCTTC
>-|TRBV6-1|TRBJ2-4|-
CASSELAAANIQYF
TGTGCCAGCAGTGAATTGGCAGCGGCAAACATTCAGTACTTC
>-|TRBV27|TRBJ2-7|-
CASSLRVRTLVDEQYF
TGTGCCAGCAGTTTAAGAGTTCGGACCCTTGTGGACGAGCAGTACTTC
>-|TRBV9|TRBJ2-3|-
CASSVATGSSTDTQYF
TGTGCCAGCAGCGTAGCTACGGGCTCTAGCACAGATACGCAGTATTTT
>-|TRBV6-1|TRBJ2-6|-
CASSVFRGSSGANVLTF
TGTGCCAGCAGTGTATTTCGGGGCTCCTCTGGGGCCAACGTCCTGACTTTC
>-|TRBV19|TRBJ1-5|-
CASGGVRGNQPQHF
TGTGCCAGTGGAGGCGTGCGTGGCAATCAGCCCCAGCATTTT
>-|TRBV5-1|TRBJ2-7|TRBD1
CASNLDRTYEQYF
TGCGCCAGCAACTTGGACAGGACCTACGAGCAGTACTTC
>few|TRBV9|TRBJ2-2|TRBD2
CASSAAGLAGGTGELFF
TGTGCCAGCAGCGCAGCGGGACTAGCGGGAGGGACCGGGGAGCTGTTTTTT
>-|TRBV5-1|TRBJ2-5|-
CASSLAQETQYF
TGCGCCAGCAGCTTGGCGCAAGAGACCCAGTACTTC
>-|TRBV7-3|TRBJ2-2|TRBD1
CASSLRQGASTGELFF
TGTGCCAGCAGCTTACGTCAGGGGGCGTCCACCGGGGAGCTGTTTTTT
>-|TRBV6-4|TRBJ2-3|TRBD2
CASSVGLAGPDTQYF
TGTGCCAGCAGCGTGGGACTAGCGGGACCAGATACGCAGTATTTT
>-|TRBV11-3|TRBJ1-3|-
CASSLDHSGSTIYF
TGTGCCAGCAGCTTAGATCATAGCGGGAGCACCATATATTTT
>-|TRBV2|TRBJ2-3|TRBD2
CASNQGLGVQDTQYF
TGTGCCAGCAACCAGGGACTAGGGGTCCAAGATACGCAGTATTTT
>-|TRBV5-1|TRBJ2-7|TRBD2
CASSLGLAGKFYEQYF
TGCGCCAGCAGCTTGGGGCTAGCGGGAAAGTTTTACGAGCAGTACTTC
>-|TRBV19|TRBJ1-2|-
CASSISPGDYGYTF
TGTGCCAGTAGTATCAGTCCAGGGGACTATGGCTACACCTTC
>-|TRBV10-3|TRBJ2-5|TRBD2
CAISDGLVRETQYF
TGTGCCATCAGTGACGGACTAGTTCGGGAGACCCAGTACTTC
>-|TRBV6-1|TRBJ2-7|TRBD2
CASSDGTSGSGGYEQYF
TGTGCCAGCAGTGATGGGACTAGCGGGAGTGGCGGCTACGAGCAGTACTTC
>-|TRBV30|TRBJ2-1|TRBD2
CAWSPGLAGVNEQFF
TGTGCCTGGAGCCCAGGACTAGCGGGAGTTAATGAGCAGTTCTTC
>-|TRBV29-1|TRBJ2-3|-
CSVENPGPTDTQYF
TGCAGCGTTGAAAACCCGGGGCCCACAGATACGCAGTATTTT
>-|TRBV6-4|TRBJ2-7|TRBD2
CASSYERGPSYEQYF
TGTGCCAGCAGTTACGAGCGGGGTCCCTCCTACGAGCAGTACTTC
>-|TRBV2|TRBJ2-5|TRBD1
CASRTSTGVQETQYF
TGTGCCAGCAGGACTTCAACAGGGGTTCAAGAGACCCAGTACTTC
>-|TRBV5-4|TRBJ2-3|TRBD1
CASSPVTGSTSTDTQYF
TGTGCCAGCAGCCCGGTGACAGGGTCAACTAGCACAGATACGCAGTATTTT